These 5 T cell receptor beta chains came from one sample sequenced in a study of cytomegalovirus exposure and HLA in healthy donors. With 60 Vbeta and 13 Jbeta primers, the PCR was carried out. Measured with immunoSEQ multiplex PCR; TCRdb has only the in-frame clones, and not every one. The table shows approximately 160,000 clones, with 75% occurring only once. Sequencing was done on a sample of PBMCs. All receptors derive from a woman aged 50 to 65 in good health and CMV-seropositive.

The gene calls are TRBV6-6 and TRBJ1-2, with 7 nucleotides matching TRBD1. This CDR3 region has 14 residues. Unmatched junction bases numbered 4, after V lost 0 bases and J lost 6 bases. CDR1 is MNHNY, CDR2 SVGAGI, per germline (reference sequence). CDR3 sequence reads: CASSYSDREHGYTF. DNA for the CDR3: TGTGCCAGCAGTTACTCTGACAGGGAGCATGGCTACACCTTC.

For the CDR3, the DNA is TGTGCCAGCAGCCTAACTAGCGGGGCCTCGACGGAGCAGTTCTTC. Its protein is CASSLTSGASTEQFF. The chain joins TRBV7-2 to TRBJ2-1; 10 bases are a match to TRBD2. Germline CDR1 reads SGHTA; CDR2 reads FQGNSA. This CDR3 comprises 15 residues. After removal of 5 bases from V and 10 bases from J, the junction contained 11 bases not matched to a gene.

This sequence joins TRBV7-9 and TRBJ2-7, with 10 bases identical to TRBD2. Germline assignment: CDR1 SEHNR and CDR2 FQNEAQ (reference sequence). The V gene end was trimmed by 5 bases and the J gene end by 5 bases; junction bases not matched to a gene: 3. CDR3 length: 13 residues. The CDR3 bases are TGTGCCAGCAGCCCCGGGACTAGCGACGAGCAGTACTTC. It specifies CASSPGTSDEQYF.

The chain recombines TRBV7-3 with TRBJ2-5, with 11 bases fitting TRBD2. Losses at the gene ends were 3 bases for V and 3 bases for J; bases not matched to a gene: 3. The CDR3 spans 15 residues. CDR1 is SGHTA and CDR2 is FQGTGA in the germline V gene. Here the CDR3 reads CASSLAGLAEETQYF. The CDR3 coding sequence is TGTGCCAGCAGCTTGGCGGGACTAGCGGAAGAGACCCAGTACTTC.

The J gene is TRBJ2-7, the V gene TRBV16, with D tentatively TRBD2 (6 bases). Germline loops: CDR1 KGHSY, CDR2 FQNENV. V lost 1 base, J lost 7 bases, and 11 bases lay in between. This CDR3 has 13 amino acids. The CDR3 loop is CASSQYREWEQYF. CDR3 coding DNA: TGTGCCAGCAGCCAATACCGGGAGTGGGAGCAGTACTTC.